This T cell receptor beta chain is from a study of T cells in narcolepsy. Study-wide context: Healthy controls were enrolled alongside patients with narcolepsy type 1 or type 2.

The assay was immunoSEQ multiplex PCR, and TCRdb's table has in-frame clones only and misses some. The repertoire holds tens of thousands of clones, with 75% to 90% as singletons. The CDR3 runs 16 residues. Unmatched junction bases numbered 6, after V lost 4 bases and J lost 0 bases. Germline loops: CDR1 SGDLS, CDR2 YYNGEE. With respect to this clone: Its cognate antigen is unknown.

Findings and limits, study-wide: Autoreactive HCRT-specific and TRIB2-specific clonotypes were marked in same-patient CSF-versus-blood CD4+ comparisons.

This TCR came from a human donor with narcolepsy. This chain uses TRBV9 with TRBJ2-4, with 8 nucleotides matching TRBD2. Sequencing was performed on CD45RA- memory CD4+ T cells from PBMCs. This CDR3 is CASSREREKAKNIQYF. For the CDR3, the DNA is TGTGCCAGCAGCAGAGAGCGGGAGAAAGCCAAAAACATTCAGTACTTC.